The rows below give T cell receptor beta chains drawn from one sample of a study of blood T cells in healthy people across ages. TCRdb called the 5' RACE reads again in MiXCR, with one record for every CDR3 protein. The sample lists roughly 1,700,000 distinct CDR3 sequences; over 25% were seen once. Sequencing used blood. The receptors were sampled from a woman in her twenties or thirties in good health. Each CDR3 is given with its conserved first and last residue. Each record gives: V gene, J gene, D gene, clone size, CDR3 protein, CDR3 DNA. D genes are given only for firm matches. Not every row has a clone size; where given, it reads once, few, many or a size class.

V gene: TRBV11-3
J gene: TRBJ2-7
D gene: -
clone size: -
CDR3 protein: CASSPGTEAYNEQYF
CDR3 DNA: TGTGCCAGCAGCCCCGGGACCGAGGCTTACAATGAGCAGTACTTC

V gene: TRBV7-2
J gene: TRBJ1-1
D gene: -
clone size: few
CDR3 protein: CASSLHGGGTEAFF
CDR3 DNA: TGTGCCAGCAGCTTACACGGGGGGGGGACTGAAGCTTTCTTT

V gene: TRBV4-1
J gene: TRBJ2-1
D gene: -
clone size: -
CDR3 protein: CASSQGGSNEQFF
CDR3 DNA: TGCGCCAGCAGCCAAGGGGGATCCAATGAGCAGTTCTTC

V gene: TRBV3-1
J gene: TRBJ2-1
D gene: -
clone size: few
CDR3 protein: CASSQALSSGNEQFF
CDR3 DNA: TGTGCCAGCAGCCAAGCGTTGTCGTCGGGGAATGAGCAGTTCTTC

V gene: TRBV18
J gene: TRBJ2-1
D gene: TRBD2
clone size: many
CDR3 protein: CASSPNRAGGHNEQFF
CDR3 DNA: TGTGCCAGCTCACCTAATCGAGCGGGGGGCCACAATGAGCAGTTCTTC

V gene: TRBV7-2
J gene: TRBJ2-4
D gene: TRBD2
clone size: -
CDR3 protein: CASSKNPGLAGGPLNF
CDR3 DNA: TGTGCCAGCAGCAAGAACCCGGGACTAGCGGGAGGGCCACTGAACTTC

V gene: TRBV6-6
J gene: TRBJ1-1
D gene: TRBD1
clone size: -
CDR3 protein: CANSSYAGGRDTEAFF
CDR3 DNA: TGTGCCAACAGCTCCTACGCAGGGGGCAGGGACACTGAAGCTTTCTTT

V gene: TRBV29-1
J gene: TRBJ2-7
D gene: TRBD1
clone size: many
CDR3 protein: CSVERDRPTEQYF
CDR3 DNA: TGCAGCGTTGAGAGGGACAGACCTACCGAGCAGTACTTC

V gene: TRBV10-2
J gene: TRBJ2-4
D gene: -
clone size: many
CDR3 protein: CASSESYGGIGGNIQYF
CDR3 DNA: TGCGCCAGCAGTGAGTCGTACGGCGGGATTGGGGGAAACATTCAGTACTTC

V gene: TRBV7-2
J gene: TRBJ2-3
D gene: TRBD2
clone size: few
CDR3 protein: CASSLPGLAGGQLEQYF
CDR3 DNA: TGTGCCAGCAGCCTCCCGGGACTAGCGGGGGGCCAGTTGGAGCAGTATTTT

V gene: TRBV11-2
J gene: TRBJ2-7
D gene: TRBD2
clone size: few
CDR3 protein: CASSLGGTTSGTVYVSHEQYF
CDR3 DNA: TGTGCCAGCAGCTTAGGCGGGACTACTAGCGGGACCGTGTACGTTAGCCACGAGCAGTACTTC

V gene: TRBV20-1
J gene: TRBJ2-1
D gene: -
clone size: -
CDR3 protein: CGASRGLTYNEQFF
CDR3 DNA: TGCGGTGCTAGTCGAGGACTTACTTACAATGAGCAGTTCTTC

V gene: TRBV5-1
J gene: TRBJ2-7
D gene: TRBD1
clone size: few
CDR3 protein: CASSVQGDSNEQYF
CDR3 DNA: TGCGCCAGCAGCGTACAGGGGGATAGCAACGAGCAGTACTTC

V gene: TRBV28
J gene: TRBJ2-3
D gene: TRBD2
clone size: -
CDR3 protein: CASKGGGAETDTQYF
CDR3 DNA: TGTGCCAGCAAAGGCGGGGGGGCAGAGACAGATACGCAGTATTTT

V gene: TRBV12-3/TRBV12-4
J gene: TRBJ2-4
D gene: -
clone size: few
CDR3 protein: CASSFRNRLAKNIQYF
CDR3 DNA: TGTGCCAGCAGTTTCAGAAACAGATTAGCCAAAAACATTCAGTACTTC

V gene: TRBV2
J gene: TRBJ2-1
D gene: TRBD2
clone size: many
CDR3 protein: CASRGVSGEALFF
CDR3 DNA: TGTGCCAGCAGGGGCGTTAGCGGGGAGGCCTTGTTCTTC

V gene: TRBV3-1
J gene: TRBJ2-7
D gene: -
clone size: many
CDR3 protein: CASSQGRSLDEQYF
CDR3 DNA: TGTGCCAGCAGCCAAGGGCGCAGTTTGGACGAGCAGTACTTC

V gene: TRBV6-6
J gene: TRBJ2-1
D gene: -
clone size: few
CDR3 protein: CASSYSNLNEQFF
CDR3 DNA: TGTGCCAGCAGTTACTCGAATTTAAATGAGCAGTTCTTC

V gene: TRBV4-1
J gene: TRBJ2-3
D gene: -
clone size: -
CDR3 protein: CASSQAGGGTDTQYF
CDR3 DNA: TGCGCCAGCAGCCAAGCGGGGGGCGGCACAGATACGCAGTATTTT

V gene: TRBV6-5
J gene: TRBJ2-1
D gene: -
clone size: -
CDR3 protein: CASSIRDNYNEQFF
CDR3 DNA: TGTGCCAGCAGTATCCGGGACAACTACAATGAGCAGTTCTTC

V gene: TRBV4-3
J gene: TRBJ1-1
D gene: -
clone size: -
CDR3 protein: CASSQATGREAFF
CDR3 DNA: TGCGCCAGCAGCCAAGCGACAGGTCGCGAAGCTTTCTTT

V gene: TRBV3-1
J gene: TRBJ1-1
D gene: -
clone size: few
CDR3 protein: CASSHRGNTEAFF
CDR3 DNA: TGTGCCAGCAGCCATCGAGGGAACACTGAAGCTTTCTTT

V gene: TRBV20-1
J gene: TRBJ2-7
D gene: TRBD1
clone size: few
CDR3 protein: CSARPRTGLANEQYF
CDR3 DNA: TGCAGTGCTAGACCCCGGACAGGGTTGGCAAACGAGCAGTACTTC

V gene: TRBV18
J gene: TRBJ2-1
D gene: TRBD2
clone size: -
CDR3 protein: CASSPIAGGGRYNEQFF
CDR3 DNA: TGTGCCAGCTCACCTATTGCGGGAGGGGGTCGCTACAATGAGCAGTTCTTC

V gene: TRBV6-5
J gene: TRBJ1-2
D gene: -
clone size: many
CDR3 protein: CASAREVIYGYTF
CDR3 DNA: TGTGCCAGCGCCCGGGAGGTGATCTATGGCTACACCTTC

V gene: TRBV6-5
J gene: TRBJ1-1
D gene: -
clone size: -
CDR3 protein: CASIVDTEAFF
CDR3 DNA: TGTGCCAGCATCGTGGACACTGAAGCTTTCTTT

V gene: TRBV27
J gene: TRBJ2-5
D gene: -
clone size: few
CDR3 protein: CASSSTQTQETQYF
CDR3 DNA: TGTGCCAGCAGTTCAACCCAAACCCAAGAGACCCAGTACTTC

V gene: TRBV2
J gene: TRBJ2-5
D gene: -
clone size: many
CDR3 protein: CASGGETQYF
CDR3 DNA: TGTGCCAGCGGGGGGGAGACCCAGTACTTC

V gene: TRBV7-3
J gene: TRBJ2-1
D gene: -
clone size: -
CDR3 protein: CASSPQGLDDNEQFF
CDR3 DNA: TGTGCCAGCAGCCCTCAGGGGCTGGACGACAATGAGCAGTTCTTC

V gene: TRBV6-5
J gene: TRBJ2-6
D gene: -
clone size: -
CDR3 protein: CASSSLLGGPGANVLTF
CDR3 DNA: TGTGCCAGCAGTTCCCTCCTCGGGGGTCCTGGGGCCAACGTCCTGACTTTC

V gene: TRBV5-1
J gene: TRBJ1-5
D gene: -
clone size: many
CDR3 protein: CASSFDGEGNQPQHF
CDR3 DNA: TGCGCCAGCAGCTTCGACGGTGAAGGCAATCAGCCCCAGCATTTT

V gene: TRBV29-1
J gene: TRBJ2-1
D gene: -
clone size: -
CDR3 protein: CSVVPTWSEQFF
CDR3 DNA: TGCAGCGTTGTCCCGACTTGGTCTGAGCAGTTCTTC

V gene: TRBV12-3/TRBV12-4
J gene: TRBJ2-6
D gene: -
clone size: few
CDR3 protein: CASRKQGNSGANVLTF
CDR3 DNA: TGTGCCAGCAGAAAGCAGGGTAACTCTGGGGCCAACGTCCTGACTTTC

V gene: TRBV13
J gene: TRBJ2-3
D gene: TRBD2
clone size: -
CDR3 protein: CASSFGWPGGSQYF
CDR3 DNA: TGTGCCAGCAGCTTCGGGTGGCCCGGGGGGTCGCAGTATTTT

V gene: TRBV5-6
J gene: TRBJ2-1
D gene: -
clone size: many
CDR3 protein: CASSFLRYNEQFF
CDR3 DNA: TGTGCCAGCAGCTTTCTCAGGTACAATGAGCAGTTCTTC

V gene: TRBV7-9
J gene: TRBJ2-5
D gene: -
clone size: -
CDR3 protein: CASSSPGPRGQETQYF
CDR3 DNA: TGTGCCAGCAGCTCGCCCGGGCCTCGGGGTCAAGAGACCCAGTACTTC

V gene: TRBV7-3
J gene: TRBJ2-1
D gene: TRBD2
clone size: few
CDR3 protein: CASSTGLKNGQFF
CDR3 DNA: TGTGCCAGCAGCACGGGACTAAAGAATGGGCAGTTCTTC

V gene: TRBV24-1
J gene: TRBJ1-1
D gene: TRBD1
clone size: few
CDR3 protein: CATIWTGNEAFF
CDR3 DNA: TGTGCCACCATTTGGACAGGCAACGAAGCTTTCTTT

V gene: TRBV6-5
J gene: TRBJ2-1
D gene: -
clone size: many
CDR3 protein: CASTPPTASRSNEQFF
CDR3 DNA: TGTGCCAGCACACCACCGACGGCTAGCCGATCCAATGAGCAGTTCTTC

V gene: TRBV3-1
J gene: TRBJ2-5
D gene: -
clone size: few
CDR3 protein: CASSQPLDQETQYF
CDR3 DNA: TGTGCCAGCAGCCAACCACTAGATCAAGAGACCCAGTACTTC

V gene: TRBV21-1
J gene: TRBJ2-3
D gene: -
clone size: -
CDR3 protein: CASSKAMMRLQSTDTQYF
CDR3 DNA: TGTGCCAGCAGCAAAGCTATGATGAGACTACAGAGCACAGATACGCAGTATTTT

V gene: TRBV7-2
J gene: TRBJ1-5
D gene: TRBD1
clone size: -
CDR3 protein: CASSLMTGLNQPQHF
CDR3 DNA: TGTGCCAGCAGCTTAATGACAGGGCTCAATCAGCCCCAGCATTTT

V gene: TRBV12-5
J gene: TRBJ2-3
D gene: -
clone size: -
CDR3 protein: CASGFQGGTDTQYF
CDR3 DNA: TGTGCTAGTGGTTTTCAGGGCGGCACAGATACGCAGTATTTT

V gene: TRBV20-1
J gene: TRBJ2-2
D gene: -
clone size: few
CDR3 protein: CSARDGATGELFF
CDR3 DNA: TGCAGTGCTAGAGATGGAGCAACAGGGGAGCTGTTTTTT

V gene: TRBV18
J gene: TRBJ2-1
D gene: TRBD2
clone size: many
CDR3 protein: CASSPRRGDNEQFF
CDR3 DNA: TGTGCCAGCAGCCCACGGCGGGGGGACAATGAGCAGTTCTTC

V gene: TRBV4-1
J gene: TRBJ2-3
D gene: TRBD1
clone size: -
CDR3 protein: CASSHRTGADTQYF
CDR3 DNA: TGCGCCAGCAGCCACCGGACAGGGGCCGATACGCAGTATTTT

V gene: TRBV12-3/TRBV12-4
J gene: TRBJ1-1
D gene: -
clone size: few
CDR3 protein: CASRPDMNTEAFF
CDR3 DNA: TGTGCCAGCAGGCCTGACATGAACACTGAAGCTTTCTTT

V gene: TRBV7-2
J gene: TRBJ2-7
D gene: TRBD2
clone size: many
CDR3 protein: CASSLERELFYEQYF
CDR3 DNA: TGTGCCAGCAGCTTAGAGCGGGAGCTTTTCTACGAGCAGTACTTC

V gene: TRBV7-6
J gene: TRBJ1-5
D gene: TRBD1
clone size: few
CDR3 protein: CASSSQGGGNQPQHF
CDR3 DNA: TGTGCCAGCAGCTCTCAGGGGGGAGGCAATCAGCCCCAGCATTTT

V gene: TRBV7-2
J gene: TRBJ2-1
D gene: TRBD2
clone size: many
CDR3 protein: CASSRGGGTYNEQFF
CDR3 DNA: TGTGCCAGCAGCCGAGGCGGGGGTACCTACAATGAGCAGTTCTTC

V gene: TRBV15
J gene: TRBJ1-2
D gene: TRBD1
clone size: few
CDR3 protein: CATSRDRVDYGYTF
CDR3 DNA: TGTGCCACCAGCAGGGACAGGGTAGACTATGGCTACACCTTC

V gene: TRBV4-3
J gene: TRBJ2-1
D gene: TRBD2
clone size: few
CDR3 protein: CASSQDTSGGRDEQFF
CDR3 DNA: TGCGCCAGCAGCCAAGATACTAGCGGGGGTAGGGATGAGCAGTTCTTC

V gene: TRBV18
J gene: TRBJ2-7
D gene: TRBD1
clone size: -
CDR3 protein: CASSPSTGDHEQYF
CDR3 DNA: TGTGCCAGCTCACCATCGACAGGGGACCACGAGCAGTACTTC